Sequencing of this T cell receptor beta chain was carried out in a study of blood T cell repertoires in COVID-19. Trimming took 1 base from V and 7 from J, leaving 8 bases between them. Per germline, CDR1 LNHNV and CDR2 YYDKDF (reference sequence). The CDR3 runs to 13 residues. Measured with immunoSEQ multiplex PCR; TCRdb has only the in-frame clones, and not every one. The sample has tens of thousands of clones, around 89% seen once. The specimen was peripheral blood. The chain uses TRBV15 and TRBJ2-1; weak D call: TRBD2 (6 bases). The source of this sequence is an elderly woman with active COVID-19. The CDR3 spells CATSRAGGNEQFF. The CDR3 DNA follows: TGTGCCACCAGCAGAGCTGGGGGGAATGAGCAGTTCTTC. The variable domain in full, completed from reference TRBV15 and TRBJ2-1, reads DAMVIQNPRYQVTQFGKPVTLSCSQTLNHNVMYWYQQKSSQAPKLLFHYYDKDFNNEADTPDNFQSRRPNTSFCFLDIRSPGLGDTAMYLCATSRAGGNEQFFGPGTRLTVL.